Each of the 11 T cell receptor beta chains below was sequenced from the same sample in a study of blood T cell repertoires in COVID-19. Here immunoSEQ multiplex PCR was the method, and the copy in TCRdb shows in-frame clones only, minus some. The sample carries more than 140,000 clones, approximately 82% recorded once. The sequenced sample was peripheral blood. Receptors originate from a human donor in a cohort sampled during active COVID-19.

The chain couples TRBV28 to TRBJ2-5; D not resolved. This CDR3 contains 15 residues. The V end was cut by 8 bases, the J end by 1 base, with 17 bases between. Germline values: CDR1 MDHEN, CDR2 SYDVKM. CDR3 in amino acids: CASSPRRAFQETQYF. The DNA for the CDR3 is TGTGCCAGCTCCCCGCGGAGAGCTTTCCAAGAGACCCAGTACTTC.

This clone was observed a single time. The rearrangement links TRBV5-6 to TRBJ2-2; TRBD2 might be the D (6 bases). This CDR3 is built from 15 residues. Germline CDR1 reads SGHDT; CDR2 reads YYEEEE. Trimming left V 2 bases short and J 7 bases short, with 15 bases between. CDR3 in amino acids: CASSFQKTRRGELFF. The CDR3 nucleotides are TGTGCCAGCAGCTTCCAGAAGACTAGACGCGGGGAGCTGTTTTTT.

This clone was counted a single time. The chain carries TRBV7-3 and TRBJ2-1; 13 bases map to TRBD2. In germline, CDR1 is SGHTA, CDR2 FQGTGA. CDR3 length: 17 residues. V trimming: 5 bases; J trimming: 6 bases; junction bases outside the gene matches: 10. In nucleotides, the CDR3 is TGTGCCAGCAGCAAGCGCGGGACTAGCGGGAAGTTCAATGAGCAGTTCTTC. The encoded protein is CASSKRGTSGKFNEQFF.

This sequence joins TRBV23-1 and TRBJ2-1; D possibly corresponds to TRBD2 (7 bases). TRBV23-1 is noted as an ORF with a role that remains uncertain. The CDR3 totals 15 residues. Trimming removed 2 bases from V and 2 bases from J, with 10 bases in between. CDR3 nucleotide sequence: TGCGCCAGCAGTCAAGGGGGGGCCCCCTACAATGAGCAGTTCTTC. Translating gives CASSQGGAPYNEQFF.

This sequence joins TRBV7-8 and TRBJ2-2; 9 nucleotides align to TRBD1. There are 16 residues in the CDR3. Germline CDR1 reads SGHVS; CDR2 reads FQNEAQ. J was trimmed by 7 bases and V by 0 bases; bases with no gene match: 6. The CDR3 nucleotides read TGTGCCAGCAGCTTAGCGCGGGGACAGGGCATCGGGGAGCTGTTTTTT. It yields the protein CASSLARGQGIGELFF.

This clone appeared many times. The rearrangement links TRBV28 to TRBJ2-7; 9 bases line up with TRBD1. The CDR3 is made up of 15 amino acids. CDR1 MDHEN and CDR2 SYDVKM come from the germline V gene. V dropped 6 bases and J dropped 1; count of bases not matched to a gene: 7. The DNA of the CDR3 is TGTGCCAGCAGCCCCACAGGGGGCCTATCCTACGAGCAGTACTTC. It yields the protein CASSPTGGLSYEQYF.

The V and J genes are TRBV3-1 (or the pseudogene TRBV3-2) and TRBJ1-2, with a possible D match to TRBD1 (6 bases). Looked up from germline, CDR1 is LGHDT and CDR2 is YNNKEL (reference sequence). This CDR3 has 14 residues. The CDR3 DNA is TGTGCGGTCTTCGGAGCGGACAGAAACTATGGCTACACCTTC. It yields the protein CAVFGADRNYGYTF.

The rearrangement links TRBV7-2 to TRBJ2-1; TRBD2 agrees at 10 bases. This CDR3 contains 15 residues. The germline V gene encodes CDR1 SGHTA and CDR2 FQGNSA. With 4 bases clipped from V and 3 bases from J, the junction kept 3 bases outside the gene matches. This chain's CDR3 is CASSSLAGGYNEQFF. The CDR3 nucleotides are TGTGCCAGCAGCTCCTTAGCGGGAGGCTACAATGAGCAGTTCTTC.

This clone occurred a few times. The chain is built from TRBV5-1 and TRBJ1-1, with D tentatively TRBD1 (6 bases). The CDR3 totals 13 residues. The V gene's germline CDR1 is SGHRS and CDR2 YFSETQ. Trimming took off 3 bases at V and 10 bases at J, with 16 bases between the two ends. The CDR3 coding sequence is TGCGCCAGCAGCTGGCGGGGGGGCGAAGGAGCTTTCTTT. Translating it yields CASSWRGGEGAFF. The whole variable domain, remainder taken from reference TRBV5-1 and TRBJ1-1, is KAGVTQTPRYLIKTRGQQVTLSCSPISGHRSVSWYQQTPGQGLQFLFEYFSETQRNKGNFPGRFSGRQFSNSRSEMNVSTLELGDSALYLCASSWRGGEGAFFGQGTRLTVV.

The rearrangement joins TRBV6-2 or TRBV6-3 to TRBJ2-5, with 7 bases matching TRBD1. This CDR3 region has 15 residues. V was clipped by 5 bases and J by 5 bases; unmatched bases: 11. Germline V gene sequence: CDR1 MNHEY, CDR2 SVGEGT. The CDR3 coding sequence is TGTGCCAGCAGTGGTTCTGGGACAGCGGTGGAGACCCAGTACTTC. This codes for CASSGSGTAVETQYF.

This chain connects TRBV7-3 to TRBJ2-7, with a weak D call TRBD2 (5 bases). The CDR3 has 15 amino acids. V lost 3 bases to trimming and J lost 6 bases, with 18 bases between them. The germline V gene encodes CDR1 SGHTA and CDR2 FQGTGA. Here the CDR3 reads CASSFLPGPRGEQYF. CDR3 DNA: TGTGCCAGCAGCTTTCTGCCGGGCCCCCGGGGCGAGCAGTACTTC.